This T cell receptor (beta chain) is from a study of blood T cell repertoires in COVID-19. Across the whole study: Samples came from the United States, Italy and Spain, spanning acute and convalescent COVID-19. PBMCs, B-cell-depleted T cells, or T cells provided the cDNA or gDNA that made up the material.

CDR3 length equals 14 residues. Germline V gene sequence: CDR1 MNHEY, CDR2 SVGAGI. Trimming removed 2 bases from V and 8 bases from J, with 10 bases in between. The study recruited people aged 18 to 89 years across approximately 24 US areas. This clone appeared once. Study processing details: Amplification of reference gene primers provided the estimated nucleated cell counts. TCRdb's table, derived via immunoSEQ multiplex PCR, lists solely in-frame clones and lacks some. The V and J calls and the clone size are those of that table, but D and trimming were determined from the DNA. In the table there are fewer than 300,000 clones, roughly 90% of which are singletons.

The V gene is TRBV6-5, the J gene TRBJ1-6, with a tentative D call TRBD1 (6 bases). The receptor was derived from a middle-aged woman with acute COVID-19. The sequencing sample was made of PBMCs or T cells enriched from blood (not recorded which). CDR3 sequence (DNA): TGTGCCAGCAGTTACGGGGGCAGCGATTCACCCCTCCACTTT. Residues: CASSYGGSDSPLHF.